The 25 T cell receptor beta chains below come from one sample, sequenced in a study of T cell responses to AZD1222 COVID-19 vaccine (dated by TCRdb to about 2021). Libraries were made using the immunoSEQ multiplex PCR assay. TCRdb obtained this table from immuneACCESS and retained in-frame rearrangements with V and J assigned. These tables miss some clones; where compared with another copy, unresolved V genes account for less than half of the shortfall, and the remainder is unexplained. A total of roughly 70,000 clones appear in this sample, roughly 82% of them only once. In total, the top ten clones hold 5% to 6% of the sample. The time point label on this specimen signifies: baseline before first vaccination. The sample was peripheral blood, taken on day 0 of AZD1222 vaccination. The receptors stem from an adult in good health.

This rearrangement joins TRBV2 to TRBJ2-2, with D possibly TRBD2 on 5 matching bases. Deletions cut 4 bases from V and 3 bases from J, with 12 bases between. The CDR3 is 15 amino acids. Looked up from germline, CDR1 is SNHLY and CDR2 is FYNNEI. DNA for the CDR3: TGTGCCAGCAGTGGGTCTAGCTCAGACACCGGGGAGCTGTTTTTT. Residues: CASSGSSSDTGELFF.

CDR3 nucleotide sequence: TGTGCCAGTAGTCCCACAGGGGGCGAACAGCCCCAGCATTTT. This codes for CASSPTGGEQPQHF. The rearrangement links TRBV19 to TRBJ1-5, with 9 bases matching TRBD1. J was trimmed by 7 bases and V by 5 bases; bases with no gene match: 6. The CDR3 is made up of 14 amino acids. Per germline, CDR1 LNHDA and CDR2 SQIVND (reference sequence).

V is TRBV19 and J is TRBJ1-2; TRBD1 matches 7 bases. Losses at the gene ends were 5 bases for V and 4 bases for J; bases not matched to a gene: 4. The CDR3 sequence is 13 residues long. CDR1 is LNHDA, CDR2 SQIVND, per germline (reference sequence). CDR3 in DNA: TGTGCCAGTAGTCCGGGACAGAGCTATGGCTACACCTTC. Its protein product is CASSPGQSYGYTF.

The chain employs TRBV14 and TRBJ1-4; perhaps TRBD1 as D (5 bases). The germline CDR1 and CDR2 sequences are SGHDN and FVKESK. There are 16 residues in the CDR3. V dropped 2 bases and J dropped 8 bases, with 18 bases sitting between them. The DNA of the CDR3 is TGTGCCAGCAGCCAACGGGACTCCCTGACCCGGGAAAAACTGTTTTTT. Translated: CASSQRDSLTREKLFF.

The chain couples TRBV7-2 to TRBJ1-6; D uncertain. The germline gives CDR1 SGHTA, CDR2 FQGNSA. Trimming pared 1 base from V and 8 bases from J, leaving 6 bases between. The CDR3 consists of 13 residues. CDR3 region: CASSLVADSPLHF. CDR3 DNA: TGTGCCAGCAGCTTAGTCGCGGATTCACCCCTCCACTTT.

Remarks on this clone: At the DNA level, this CDR3 is encoded by other sequences in the same sample as well. The chain is built from TRBV5-1 and TRBJ2-2; TRBD2 agrees at 8 bases. Germline lookup yields CDR1 SGHRS and CDR2 YFSETQ. V lost 5 bases and J lost 3; bases outside the gene matches: 6. This CDR3 is built from 15 residues. The CDR3 sequence is CASRRGAKDTGELFF. The DNA of the CDR3 is TGCGCCAGCAGGCGGGGGGCCAAAGACACCGGGGAGCTGTTTTTT.

V is TRBV27 and J is TRBJ2-7; 10 bases are a match to TRBD1. V trimming: 3 bases; J trimming: 3 bases; junction bases outside the gene matches: 8. The CDR3 is 16 residues long. Germline CDR1 is MNHEY and CDR2 is SMNVEV (reference sequence). CDR3 nucleotides: TGTGCCAGCAGTTTCTCGAACCGGGACAGGGGCTACGAGCAGTACTTC. It is translated as CASSFSNRDRGYEQYF.

Comments on this clone: This CDR3 is also generated by other DNA sequences in the sample. V gene TRBV4-3 combines with J gene TRBJ2-7, with D perhaps given as TRBD1 or TRBD2 (5 bases each). The V end lost 1 base, the J end lost 3 bases, and 10 bases lay between the germline ends. The germline V gene has CDR1 LGHNA and CDR2 YSLEER. The CDR3 covers 14 residues. CDR3 sequence (DNA): TGCGCCAGCAGCCAAGGGGACGGGAACTACGAGCAGTACTTC. Residues: CASSQGDGNYEQYF.

The chain carries TRBV19 and TRBJ1-3; no definite D call. Trimming pared 4 bases from V and 0 bases from J, leaving 7 bases between. Germline loops: CDR1 LNHDA, CDR2 SQIVND (reference sequence). The CDR3 runs 14 residues. DNA of the CDR3: TGTGCCAGTAGTAAAGGATCCTCTGGAAACACCATATATTTT. Protein: CASSKGSSGNTIYF.

This clone came up a few times. J is TRBJ2-7 and V is TRBV15; D may match TRBD1 or TRBD2 (5 bases each). Trimming cost V 0 bases and J 8 bases, with 17 bases left between them. Germline CDR1 and CDR2: LNHNV and YYDKDF (reference sequence). The CDR3 length is 15 residues. The CDR3: CATSREGVEGFQQYF. The CDR3 coding sequence is TGTGCCACCAGCAGAGAGGGGGTCGAAGGGTTCCAGCAGTACTTC.

The chain combines TRBV9 with TRBJ2-3, with D possibly called TRBD1 or TRBD2 (5 bases each). Germline V CDR1 and CDR2: SGDLS, YYNGEE. V was trimmed by 0 bases and J by 2 bases, leaving 10 bases between them. CDR3 length equals 15 residues. CDR3 in amino acids: CASSVEGTDTDTQYF. As DNA, the CDR3 is TGTGCCAGCAGCGTAGAGGGGACCGACACAGATACGCAGTATTTT.

V and J are TRBV4-1 and TRBJ2-3; possibly TRBD2 for D (7 bases). CDR1 is MGHRA, CDR2 YSYEKL, per germline. The CDR3 extends over 17 amino acids. Trimming took 3 bases from V and 1 from J, leaving 17 bases between them. DNA of the CDR3: TGCGCCAGCAGCCAGTGGGGGGCCAGCGGGGGCACAGATACGCAGTATTTT. Translated: CASSQWGASGGTDTQYF.

The chain uses TRBV11-3 and TRBJ1-4, with 7 positions matching TRBD1. CDR1 is SGHNT and CDR2 is YENEEA in the germline V gene. The length of the CDR3 is 16 residues. Germline trimming cut 3 bases from V and 5 bases from J; bases unmatched to any gene: 9. The CDR3 region is CASSFRSDRANEKLFF. CDR3 in DNA: TGTGCCAGCAGCTTCCGATCCGACAGGGCAAATGAAAAACTGTTTTTT.

The rearrangement links TRBV28 to TRBJ2-3; D may be TRBD1 or TRBD2 (5 bases each). V lost 7 bases and J 4 bases, leaving 12 bases between the germline ends. Per the germline V gene, CDR1 is MDHEN and CDR2 is SYDVKM. The CDR3 has 13 residues. The CDR3 nucleotides are TGTGCCAGCATTGGGACCCAACCAGATACGCAGTATTTT. It is translated as CASIGTQPDTQYF.

This clone was seen a handful of times. The rearrangement links TRBV4-3 to TRBJ2-7; D is perhaps TRBD2 (5 bases). This CDR3 is built from 15 residues. CDR1 and CDR2 (germline): LGHNA, YSLEER. The ends were cut back, 0 bases at V and 3 bases at J, with 12 bases in the middle. The CDR3 region has the DNA TGCGCCAGCAGCCAAGATTCGAGCGGAATCTACGAGCAGTACTTC. Protein product: CASSQDSSGIYEQYF.

V and J are TRBV6-1 and TRBJ1-3; D gene ambiguous. CDR1 and CDR2 (germline): MNHNS, SASEGT. This CDR3 is 18 amino acids long. V was cut by 1 base and J by 7 bases, with 23 bases left in between. The CDR3 coding sequence is TGTGCCAGCAGTGAAGGGTGGTGGGTCGGACTGCGGAAGAACACCATATATTTT. Its protein product is CASSEGWWVGLRKNTIYF.

V and J are TRBV7-9 and TRBJ1-5; D ambiguous. Trimming shortened V by 1 base and J by 0 bases, and 10 bases separated the two germline ends. The CDR3 loop spans 16 amino acids. Germline values: CDR1 SEHNR, CDR2 FQNEAQ (reference sequence). Here the CDR3 DNA reads TGTGCCAGCAGCTTAGGGTACGGGAGTAGCAATCAGCCCCAGCATTTT. The encoded protein is CASSLGYGSSNQPQHF.

This clone was counted between two and nine times. The J gene is TRBJ2-4, the V gene TRBV6-4; no clear D gene. CDR3 length: 15 residues. The V end was cut by 3 bases, the J end by 2 bases, with 11 bases between. Germline assignment: CDR1 MRHNA and CDR2 SNTAGT. CDR3 nucleotide sequence: TGTGCCAGCAGTGAAATCCCATCGCCCAAAAACATTCAGTACTTC. Translated, it gives CASSEIPSPKNIQYF.

The chain links TRBV7-2 to TRBJ2-3; the match to TRBD2 covers 14 bases. The V gene's germline CDR1 is SGHTA and CDR2 FQGNSA. This CDR3 is 16 amino acids long. V lost 4 bases, J lost 1 base, and 1 base stayed unmatched. CDR3 sequence: CASSSGLAGGTDTQYF. CDR3 DNA: TGTGCCAGCAGCTCGGGACTAGCGGGGGGCACAGATACGCAGTATTTT.

This chain uses TRBV18 with TRBJ1-4, with D maybe TRBD1 (6 bases). Germline values: CDR1 KGHSH, CDR2 LQKENI. V was cut by 3 bases and J by 7 bases, with 21 bases left in between. The CDR3 length is 17 residues. Written as DNA, the CDR3 is TGTGCCAGCTCACCCCCCCCAGGGGAGCCGGGGTTTGAAAAACTGTTTTTT. Translating it yields CASSPPPGEPGFEKLFF.

The V gene is TRBV4-3, the J gene TRBJ2-2; D is uncertain. The CDR3 runs 13 residues. The germline V and J ends were trimmed by 0 bases and 1 base, with 0 bases remaining between them. Germline assignment: CDR1 LGHNA and CDR2 YSLEER. The CDR3 DNA follows: TGCGCCAGCAGCCAAGAGAACACCGGGGAGCTGTTTTTT. The encoded protein is CASSQENTGELFF.

The count of this clone is one. This chain uses TRBV7-9 with TRBJ1-1; D is unresolved. The CDR3 covers 12 residues. V was pared by 4 bases and J by 7 bases, with 10 bases between. Germline CDR1 is SEHNR and CDR2 is FQNEAQ (reference sequence). The DNA for the CDR3 is TGTGCCAGCAGCTCCCTTGGGATTGAAGCTTTCTTT. Translated: CASSSLGIEAFF.

The V and J genes are TRBV24-1 and TRBJ2-4; unclear D gene. The V end lost 4 bases, the J end lost 4 bases, and 10 bases lay between the germline ends. CDR1 and CDR2 from the germline V gene are KGHDR and SFDVKD. This CDR3 spans 14 amino acids. The CDR3 coding sequence is TGTGCCACCAGTGAGTCCGGGTCGAAAAACATTCAGTACTTC. It translates to CATSESGSKNIQYF.

The rearrangement joins TRBV5-6 to TRBJ1-1; 7 nucleotides line up with TRBD1. There are 15 residues in the CDR3. Per the germline V gene, CDR1 is SGHDT and CDR2 is YYEEEE. V lost 3 bases to trimming and J lost 10 bases; unmatched junction nucleotides: 15. CDR3 nucleotide sequence: TGTGCCAGCAGCTCGAAGGGCGCCAGGGGGGAGGGAGCTTTCTTT. Translating gives CASSSKGARGEGAFF. Full variable domain (outside the CDR3, taken from reference TRBV5-6 and TRBJ1-1): DAGVTQSPTHLIKTRGQQVTLRCSPKSGHDTVSWYQQALGQGPQFIFQYYEEEERQRGNFPDRFSGHQFPNYSSELNVNALLLGDSALYLCASSSKGARGEGAFFGQGTRLTVV.

This clone was detected once. The DNA of the CDR3 is TGTGCCAGCAGCCCAGGGACTGGAGGGATGGAGCAGTACTTC. This encodes CASSPGTGGMEQYF. This chain uses TRBV7-2 with TRBJ2-7; D is perhaps TRBD2 (6 bases). The CDR3 extends over 14 amino acids. Per the germline V gene, CDR1 is SGHTA and CDR2 is FQGNSA. V lost 5 bases, J lost 7 bases, and 18 bases lay in between.